The source of this T cell receptor (beta chain) is a study of cytomegalovirus exposure and HLA in healthy donors. General study points: In a later analysis, donors in an Asian-associated ancestry cluster reportedly had fewer N-insertions in productive TCRs than the cohort mean. It was shown in a later analysis that HLA-associated TCR beta chains were more clonally expanded than other, equally common chains.

About this clone itself: Its cognate antigen is unknown.

It was with 60 Vbeta and 13 Jbeta primers that the PCR ran. In the original analysis: Counted up in a later analysis, unique TCR beta chains came to approximately 83 million, with around 11 million shared. Data came from immunoSEQ multiplex PCR; TCRdb stores just in-frame clones and leaves some out. The V and J calls and the clone size are those of that table, but D and trimming were determined from the DNA. The table shows about 170,000 clones, with under 90% occurring only once. The trim removed 3 bases at V and 4 bases at J, leaving 11 bases unmatched. The CDR3 contains 17 residues. Germline-derived CDR1 and CDR2 are KGHSH and LQKENI.

Specimen: PBMCs. The clonotype originates from a male donor in good health and CMV-seronegative. The J gene is TRBJ1-4, the V gene TRBV18; 7 nucleotides align to TRBD1. In nucleotides, the CDR3 is TGTGCCAGCTCACCCCCGTACCGGGACAGAAGTAATGAAAAACTGTTTTTT. The encoded protein is CASSPPYRDRSNEKLFF.